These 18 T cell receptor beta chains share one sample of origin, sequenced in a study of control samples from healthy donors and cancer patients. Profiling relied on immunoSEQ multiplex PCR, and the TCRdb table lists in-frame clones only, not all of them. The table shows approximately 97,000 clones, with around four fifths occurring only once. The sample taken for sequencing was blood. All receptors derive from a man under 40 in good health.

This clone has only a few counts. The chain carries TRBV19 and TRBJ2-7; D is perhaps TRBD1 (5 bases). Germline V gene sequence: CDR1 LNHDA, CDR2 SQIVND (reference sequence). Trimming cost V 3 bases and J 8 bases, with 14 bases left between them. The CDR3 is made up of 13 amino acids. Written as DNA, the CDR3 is TGTGCCAGTAGTATCATAAGGGGTGGGCAGCAGTACTTC. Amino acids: CASSIIRGGQQYF.

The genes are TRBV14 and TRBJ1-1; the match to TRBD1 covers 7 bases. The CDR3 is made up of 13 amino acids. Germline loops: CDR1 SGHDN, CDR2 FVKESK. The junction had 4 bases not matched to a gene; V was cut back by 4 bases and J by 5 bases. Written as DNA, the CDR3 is TGTGCCAGCAGCCTGTCAGGGGGGACTGAAGCTTTCTTT. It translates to CASSLSGGTEAFF.

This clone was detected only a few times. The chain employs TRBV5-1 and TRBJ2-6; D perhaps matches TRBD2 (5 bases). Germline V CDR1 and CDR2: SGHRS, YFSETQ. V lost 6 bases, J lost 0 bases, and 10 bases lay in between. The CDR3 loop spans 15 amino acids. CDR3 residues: CASKRSSSGANVLTF. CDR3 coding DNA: TGCGCCAGCAAGCGGTCAAGCTCTGGGGCCAACGTCCTGACTTTC.

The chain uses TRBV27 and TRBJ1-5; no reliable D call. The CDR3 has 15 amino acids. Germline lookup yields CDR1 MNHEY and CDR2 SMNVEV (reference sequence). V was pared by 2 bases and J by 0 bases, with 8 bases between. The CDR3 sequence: CASSLVGSSNQPQHF. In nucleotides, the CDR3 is TGTGCCAGCAGTTTAGTTGGGAGTAGCAATCAGCCCCAGCATTTT.

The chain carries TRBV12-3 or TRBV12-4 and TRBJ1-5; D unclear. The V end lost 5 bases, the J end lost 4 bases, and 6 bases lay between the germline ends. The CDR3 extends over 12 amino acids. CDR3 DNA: TGTGCCAGCAGTCCCTGGAATCAGCCCCAGCATTTT. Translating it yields CASSPWNQPQHF.

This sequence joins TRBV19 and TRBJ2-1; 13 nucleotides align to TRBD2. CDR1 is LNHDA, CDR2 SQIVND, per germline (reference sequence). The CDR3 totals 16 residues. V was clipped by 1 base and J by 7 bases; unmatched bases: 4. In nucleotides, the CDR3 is TGTGCCAGTAGTATAGGACTAGCGGGGGGCCAGAATGAGCAGTTCTTC. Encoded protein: CASSIGLAGGQNEQFF.

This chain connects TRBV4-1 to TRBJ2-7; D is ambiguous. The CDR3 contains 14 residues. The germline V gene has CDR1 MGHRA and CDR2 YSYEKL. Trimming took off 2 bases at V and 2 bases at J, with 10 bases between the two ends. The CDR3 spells CASSQRHTPYEQYF. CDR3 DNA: TGCGCCAGCAGCCAACGACATACCCCCTACGAGCAGTACTTC.

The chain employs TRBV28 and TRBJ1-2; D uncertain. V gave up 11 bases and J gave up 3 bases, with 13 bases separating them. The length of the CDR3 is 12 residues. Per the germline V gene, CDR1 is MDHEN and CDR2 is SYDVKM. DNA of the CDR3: TGTGCCGCTCATGGACTTGACTATGGCTACACCTTC. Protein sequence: CAAHGLDYGYTF.

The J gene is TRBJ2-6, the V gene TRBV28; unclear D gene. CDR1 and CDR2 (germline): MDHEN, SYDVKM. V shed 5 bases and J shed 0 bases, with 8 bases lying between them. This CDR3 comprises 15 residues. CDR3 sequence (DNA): TGTGCCAGCAGTACCCCTCTCTCTGGGGCCAACGTCCTGACTTTC. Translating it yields CASSTPLSGANVLTF.

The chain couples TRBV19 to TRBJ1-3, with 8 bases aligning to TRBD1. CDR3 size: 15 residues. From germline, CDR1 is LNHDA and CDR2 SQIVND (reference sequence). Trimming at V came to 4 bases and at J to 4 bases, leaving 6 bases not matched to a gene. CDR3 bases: TGTGCCAGTAGTACCGGGACAGGCTGGGGAAACACCATATATTTT. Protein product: CASSTGTGWGNTIYF.

CDR3 DNA: TGTGCCAGCAGCCAAGAATCCAGTTGGGGAAACACTGAAGCTTTCTTT. It yields the protein CASSQESSWGNTEAFF. The genes are TRBV3-1 (or the pseudogene TRBV3-2) and TRBJ1-1, with unresolved D. Germline CDR1 LGHDT, CDR2 YNNKEL (reference sequence). V lost 0 bases, J lost 2 bases, and 13 bases lay in between. CDR3 length equals 16 residues.

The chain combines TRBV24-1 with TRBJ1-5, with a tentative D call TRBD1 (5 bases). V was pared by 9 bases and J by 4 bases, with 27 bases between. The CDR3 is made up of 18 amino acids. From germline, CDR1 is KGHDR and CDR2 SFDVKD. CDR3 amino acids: CATLTPGRRCPKNQPQHF. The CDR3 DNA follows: TGTGCCACCTTAACCCCGGGACGCCGATGCCCGAAAAATCAGCCCCAGCATTTT.

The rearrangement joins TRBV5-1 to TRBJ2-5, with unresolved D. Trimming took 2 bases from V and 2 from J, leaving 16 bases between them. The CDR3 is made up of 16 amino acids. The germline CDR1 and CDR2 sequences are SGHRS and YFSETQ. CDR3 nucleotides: TGCGCCAGCAGCTTCCCCGGCGCGGACCGGCAAGAGACCCAGTACTTC. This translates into CASSFPGADRQETQYF.

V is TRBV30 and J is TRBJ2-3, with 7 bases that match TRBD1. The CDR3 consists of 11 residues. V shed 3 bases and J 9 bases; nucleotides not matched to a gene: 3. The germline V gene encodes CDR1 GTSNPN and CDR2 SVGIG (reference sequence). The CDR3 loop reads CAWSPGQTQYF. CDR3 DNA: TGTGCCTGGAGCCCGGGACAGACGCAGTATTTT.

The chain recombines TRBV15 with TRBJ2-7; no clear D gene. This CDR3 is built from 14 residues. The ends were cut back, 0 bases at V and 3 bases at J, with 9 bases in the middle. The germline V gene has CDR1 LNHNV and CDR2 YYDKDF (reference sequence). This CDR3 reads CATSRDGFIYEQYF. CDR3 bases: TGTGCCACCAGCAGAGACGGGTTCATCTACGAGCAGTACTTC. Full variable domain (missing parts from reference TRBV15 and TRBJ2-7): DAMVIQNPRYQVTQFGKPVTLSCSQTLNHNVMYWYQQKSSQAPKLLFHYYDKDFNNEADTPDNFQSRRPNTSFCFLDIRSPGLGDTAMYLCATSRDGFIYEQYFGPGTRLTVT.

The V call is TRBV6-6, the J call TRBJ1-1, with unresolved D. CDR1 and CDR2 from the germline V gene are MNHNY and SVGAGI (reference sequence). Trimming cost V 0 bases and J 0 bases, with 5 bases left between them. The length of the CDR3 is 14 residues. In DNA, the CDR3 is TGTGCCAGCAGTTACTCACAGATGAACACTGAAGCTTTCTTT. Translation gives CASSYSQMNTEAFF.

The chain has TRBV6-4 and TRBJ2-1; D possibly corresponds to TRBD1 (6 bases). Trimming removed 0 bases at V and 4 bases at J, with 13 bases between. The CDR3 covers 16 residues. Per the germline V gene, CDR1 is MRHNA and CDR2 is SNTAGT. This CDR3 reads CASSDSDRIPYNEQFF. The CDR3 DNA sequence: TGTGCCAGCAGTGACTCCGACAGGATCCCATACAATGAGCAGTTCTTC.

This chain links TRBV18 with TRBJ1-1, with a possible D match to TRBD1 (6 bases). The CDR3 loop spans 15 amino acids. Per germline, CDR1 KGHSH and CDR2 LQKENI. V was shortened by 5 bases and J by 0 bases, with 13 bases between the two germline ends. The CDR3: CASSTDRRMNTEAFF. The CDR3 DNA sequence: TGTGCCAGCTCAACCGACAGGAGGATGAACACTGAAGCTTTCTTT.